This entry is about one T cell receptor (beta chain). Antigen: not known. This sample is part of a study of siplizumab effects on memory and regulatory T cells. Overall study findings and caveats: Siplizumab cultures yielded proliferating Tregs whose suppressive function was not confirmed. Naive or memory phenotype was unassignable for roughly 75-95% of proliferating CD4+ or CD8+ clones.

TCRdb's copy holds only in-frame clones and misses some; the assay was immunoSEQ multiplex PCR. The sample includes approximately 100,000 clones, 80% to 95% of them seen just once. The CDR3 extends over 17 amino acids. With V trimmed by 0 bases and J by 9 bases, 7 bases remained unmatched. Germline V lookup: CDR1 SGHTA, CDR2 FQGTGA. The specimen sequenced was CD4+ T cells sorted from blood. V gene TRBV7-3 combines with J gene TRBJ2-1; 14 bases are shared with TRBD2. The TCR comes from a human donor in good health. Some clones in this sample may be carry-over from other donors' samples. The chain's CDR3 is CASSLTSGTSGSTEQFF. In DNA form, the CDR3 reads TGTGCCAGCAGCTTAACCTCCGGGACTAGCGGGAGCACTGAGCAGTTCTTC. Using reference TRBV7-3 and TRBJ2-1 for the parts outside the CDR3, the full variable domain is GAGVSQTPSNKVTEKGKYVELRCDPISGHTALYWYRQSLGQGPEFLIYFQGTGAADDSGLPNDRFFAVRPEGSVSTLKIQRTERGDSAVYLCASSLTSGTSGSTEQFFGPGTRLTVL.